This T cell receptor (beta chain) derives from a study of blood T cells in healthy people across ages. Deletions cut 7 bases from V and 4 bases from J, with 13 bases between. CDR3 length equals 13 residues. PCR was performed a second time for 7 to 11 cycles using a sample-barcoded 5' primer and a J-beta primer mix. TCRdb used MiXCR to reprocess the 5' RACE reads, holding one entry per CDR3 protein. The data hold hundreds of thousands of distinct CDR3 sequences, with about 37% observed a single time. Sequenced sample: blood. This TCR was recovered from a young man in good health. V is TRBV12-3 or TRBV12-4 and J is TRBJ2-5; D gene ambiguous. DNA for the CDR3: TGTGCCAGCACGTCCGTGTTGGGAGAGACCCAGTACTTC. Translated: CASTSVLGETQYF.